One and the same sample provided the 25 T cell receptor beta chains below, sequenced in a study of shared clonotypes between healthy human individuals. As defined, naive CD8 cells were CD45RO-negative and positively selected for CCR7, with terminally differentiated effector memory CD45RA+ cells excluded. Libraries were prepared by immunoSEQ multiplex PCR; TCRdb keeps only in-frame clonotypes and omits some of them. This sample has 2 million to 2.5 million clones, with roughly 94% found just once. What was sequenced was naive CD8+ T cells sorted from blood. These receptors originate from a man aged 18 to 29 in good health.

V usage is TRBV28 and J usage is TRBJ2-5; a possible D gene is TRBD1 (6 bases). The V gene lost 5 bases and the J gene lost 5 bases, with 12 bases spanning the gap. The CDR3 is 13 amino acids. Germline CDR1 reads MDHEN; CDR2 reads SYDVKM. CDR3 loop: CASSPARGETQYF. The CDR3 region has the DNA TGTGCCAGCAGTCCAGCAAGGGGGGAGACCCAGTACTTC.

V is TRBV28 and J is TRBJ1-1, with 7 bases aligning to TRBD1. Germline V gene sequence: CDR1 MDHEN, CDR2 SYDVKM. The CDR3 length is 15 residues. Trimming at V came to 5 bases and at J to 1 base, leaving 7 bases not matched to a gene. This CDR3 is CASSPMTGPNTEAFF. For the CDR3, the DNA is TGTGCCAGCAGTCCAATGACAGGGCCGAACACTGAAGCTTTCTTT.

Points on this clone: The sample carries other DNA sequences with the same CDR3. The V gene is TRBV20-1, the J gene TRBJ2-1; unclear D gene. Trimming pared 3 bases from V and 4 bases from J, leaving 1 base between. Germline V gene data show CDR1 as DFQATT and CDR2 as SNEGSKA (reference sequence). CDR3 size: 10 residues. The CDR3 region is CSASYNEQFF. The DNA of the CDR3 is TGCAGTGCTAGTTACAATGAGCAGTTCTTC.

The chain couples TRBV7-9 to TRBJ2-7; D is perhaps TRBD1 (6 bases). The CDR3 runs to 14 residues. The germline V and J ends were trimmed by 1 base and 5 bases, with 12 bases remaining between them. The germline CDR1 and CDR2 sequences are SEHNR and FQNEAQ (reference sequence). The CDR3 protein is CASSLVQGFNEQYF. Here the CDR3 DNA reads TGTGCCAGCAGCTTAGTGCAGGGGTTCAACGAGCAGTACTTC.

On this clone itself: Sequence at one end of the junction differs from germline and may be a read error. The chain links TRBV27 to TRBJ1-2; 8 bases match TRBD1. The germline CDR1 and CDR2 sequences are MNHEY and SMNVEV (reference sequence). The CDR3 has 13 residues. CDR3 protein: CATSATGDYGYTF. CDR3 sequence (DNA): TGTGCCACCAGTGCGACAGGGGACTATGGCTACACCTTC.

In regard to this clone: Other DNA sequences in this sample translate to the same CDR3. The chain is built from TRBV5-1 and TRBJ1-1; D might be TRBD1 (6 bases). Trimming left V 2 bases short and J 1 base short, with 9 bases between. CDR3 size: 14 residues. Germline V gene sequence: CDR1 SGHRS, CDR2 YFSETQ. DNA of the CDR3: TGCGCCAGCAGCTTAGGGGGGCCGAACACTGAAGCTTTCTTT. It encodes CASSLGGPNTEAFF.

The V and J genes are TRBV6-1 and TRBJ2-7; TRBD1 aligns across 7 bases. Losses at the gene ends were 3 bases for V and 6 bases for J; bases not matched to a gene: 5. Looked up from germline, CDR1 is MNHNS and CDR2 is SASEGT. The CDR3 sequence is 13 residues long. The CDR3 sequence is CASSEDRLAEQYF. CDR3 sequence (DNA): TGTGCCAGCAGTGAGGACAGGCTCGCCGAGCAGTACTTC.

J is TRBJ2-7 and V is TRBV4-3, with 11 bases that match TRBD1. CDR3 size: 16 residues. V lost 0 bases, J lost 7 bases, and 8 bases stayed unmatched. The V gene's germline CDR1 is LGHNA and CDR2 YSLEER. The CDR3 nucleotides are TGCGCCAGCAGCCAAGAACCGGGACAGGGGGTCTGGGAGCAGTACTTC. This translates into CASSQEPGQGVWEQYF.

The V gene is TRBV28, the J gene TRBJ2-1; D uncertain. Germline V gene sequence: CDR1 MDHEN, CDR2 SYDVKM. The CDR3 sequence is 15 residues long. The V end lost 6 bases, the J end lost 4 bases, and 16 bases lay between the germline ends. This CDR3 is CASSYPSGPYNEQFF. In DNA form, the CDR3 reads TGTGCCAGCAGCTATCCGAGTGGACCTTACAATGAGCAGTTCTTC.

This chain uses TRBV6-4 with TRBJ1-2; no definite D call. Germline V lookup: CDR1 MRHNA, CDR2 SNTAGT. V lost 3 bases, J lost 2 bases, and 7 bases lay in between. This CDR3 region has 13 residues. For the CDR3, the DNA is TGTGCCAGCAGTGAAAGGCAGAACTATGGCTACACCTTC. It translates to CASSERQNYGYTF.

The chain carries TRBV7-2 and TRBJ2-1; perhaps TRBD1 as D (5 bases). Germline lookup yields CDR1 SGHTA and CDR2 FQGNSA. Between the trimmed V and J ends, which lost 5 bases and 0 bases, there was a span of 14 bases. CDR3 length: 16 amino acids. The CDR3 sequence is CASSPIAGFSYNEQFF. The CDR3 DNA reads as TGTGCCAGCAGCCCGATTGCAGGGTTCTCCTACAATGAGCAGTTCTTC.

The chain joins TRBV5-4 to TRBJ2-2, with D possibly being TRBD1 or TRBD2 (5 bases each). V dropped 4 bases and J dropped 8 bases, with 18 bases sitting between them. The germline gives CDR1 SGHNT, CDR2 YYREEE (reference sequence). The CDR3 has 15 residues. CDR3 residues: CASSLRDPIEGELFF. As DNA, the CDR3 is TGTGCCAGCAGCCTCCGGGACCCTATCGAAGGGGAGCTGTTTTTT.

This chain links TRBV4-1 with TRBJ2-1; the match to TRBD1 covers 7 bases. This CDR3 is built from 17 residues. The trim removed 0 bases at V and 1 base at J, leaving 6 bases unmatched. Germline V gene data show CDR1 as MGHRA and CDR2 as YSYEKL. The DNA for the CDR3 is TGCGCCAGCAGCCAAGATCTTTGGGGACAGTCCTACAATGAGCAGTTCTTC. The encoded protein is CASSQDLWGQSYNEQFF.

The chain carries TRBV28 and TRBJ2-2, with a tentative D call TRBD1 (6 bases). Trimming took 5 bases from V and 2 from J, leaving 21 bases between them. CDR1 MDHEN and CDR2 SYDVKM come from the germline V gene. CDR3 size: 18 residues. CDR3 protein: CASSPRKYRAENTGELFF. CDR3 DNA: TGTGCCAGCAGTCCCCGGAAATACAGGGCCGAAAACACCGGGGAGCTGTTTTTT.

V is TRBV5-4 and J is TRBJ2-1; 7 nucleotides agree with TRBD1. The junction had 4 bases not matched to a gene; V was cut back by 3 bases and J by 4 bases. The CDR3 runs 14 residues. Germline values: CDR1 SGHNT, CDR2 YYREEE (reference sequence). The CDR3 protein is CASSWDSVYNEQFF. In nucleotides, the CDR3 is TGTGCCAGCAGCTGGGACAGCGTTTACAATGAGCAGTTCTTC.

The chain recombines TRBV15 with TRBJ1-2; D not resolved. Germline V gene sequence: CDR1 LNHNV, CDR2 YYDKDF (reference sequence). CDR3 length: 13 residues. V gave up 5 bases and J gave up 6 bases, with 13 bases separating them. The CDR3 nucleotides read TGTGCCACCAGCCCCCGGGAATGGAATGGCTACACCTTC. Translating gives CATSPREWNGYTF.

This clone was picked up many times. The rearrangement joins TRBV27 to TRBJ2-1, with 7 bases lining up with TRBD2. This CDR3 spans 14 amino acids. CDR1 is MNHEY, CDR2 SMNVEV, per germline (reference sequence). Losses at the gene ends were 8 bases for V and 4 bases for J; bases not matched to a gene: 8. CDR3 nucleotides: TGTGCCAGCGGTCCGGGACTACTGTACAATGAGCAGTTCTTC. Translating it yields CASGPGLLYNEQFF.

The rearrangement links TRBV10-2 to TRBJ2-7; D may be TRBD2 (5 bases). CDR1 is WSHSY, CDR2 SAAADI, per germline. Between the trimmed V and J ends, which lost 8 bases and 3 bases, there was a span of 14 bases. The CDR3 covers 13 residues. The CDR3 nucleotides read TGCGCCAGCGGGAAAGGGAGTTTCTACGAGCAGTACTTC. This encodes CASGKGSFYEQYF.

The gene calls are TRBV28 and TRBJ1-5; 8 bases are a match to TRBD1. CDR3 size: 15 residues. The V gene end was trimmed by 5 bases and the J gene end by 6 bases; junction bases not matched to a gene: 9. The germline V gene encodes CDR1 MDHEN and CDR2 SYDVKM. In DNA form, the CDR3 reads TGTGCCAGCAGTGATCCCACAGGGGGGGGTCAGCCCCAGCATTTT. Translation: CASSDPTGGGQPQHF.

The CDR3 reads CASSSTSGVPHSSTDTQYF. The CDR3 DNA reads as TGTGCCAGCAGTTCGACTAGCGGGGTCCCCCACTCTAGCACAGATACGCAGTATTTT. The J gene is TRBJ2-3, the V gene TRBV27; 11 nucleotides line up with TRBD2. J lost 0 bases, V lost 4 bases, and 12 bases had no gene match. The CDR3 totals 19 residues. CDR1 and CDR2 from the germline V gene are MNHEY and SMNVEV (reference sequence).

The chain joins TRBV15 to TRBJ2-7; D not certain. The V gene lost 1 base and the J gene lost 2 bases, with 6 bases spanning the gap. This CDR3 contains 13 residues. Per the germline V gene, CDR1 is LNHNV and CDR2 is YYDKDF (reference sequence). This chain's CDR3 is CATSRVRAYEQYF. The CDR3 nucleotides are TGTGCCACCAGCAGAGTTCGAGCCTACGAGCAGTACTTC.

J is TRBJ2-5 and V is TRBV27; D remains unclear. Germline assignment: CDR1 MNHEY and CDR2 SMNVEV (reference sequence). V lost 3 bases, J lost 5 bases, and 7 bases lay in between. The CDR3 runs 12 residues. CDR3 loop: CASSFTGETQYF. The CDR3 region has the DNA TGTGCCAGCAGTTTCACCGGTGAGACCCAGTACTTC.

V gene TRBV27 combines with J gene TRBJ2-1; possibly TRBD2 for D (6 bases). The CDR3 totals 11 residues. Trimming shortened V by 5 bases and J by 12 bases, and 11 bases separated the two germline ends. Looked up from germline, CDR1 is MNHEY and CDR2 is SMNVEV (reference sequence). The CDR3 DNA reads TGTGCCAGCAGTACCGTGGGAGGGCAGTTCTTC. Its protein is CASSTVGGQFF.

A note on this clone: In the same sample, other DNA sequences code for this CDR3. This sequence joins TRBV7-9 and TRBJ2-7; unclear D gene. Germline loops: CDR1 SEHNR, CDR2 FQNEAQ (reference sequence). V gave up 3 bases and J gave up 2 bases, with 5 bases separating them. This CDR3 is 12 amino acids long. The CDR3 reads CASSFAAYEQYF. As DNA, the CDR3 is TGTGCCAGCAGCTTCGCGGCCTACGAGCAGTACTTC.

The chain carries TRBV4-3 and TRBJ2-3; 8 bases agree with TRBD2. This CDR3 comprises 14 residues. The germline gives CDR1 LGHNA, CDR2 YSLEER. The trim removed 3 bases at V and 4 bases at J, leaving 3 bases unmatched. The CDR3 DNA reads as TGCGCCAGCAGCCAGGGACTAGTCCCAGATACGCAGTATTTT. The encoded protein is CASSQGLVPDTQYF.